The subject of this entry is one T cell receptor beta chain. The data were obtained in a study of blood T cell repertoires in COVID-19. Sequenced by immunoSEQ multiplex PCR; TCRdb stores in-frame clones only, minus some. This table has 100,000 to 150,000 clones, approximately 88% appearing once. Germline V gives CDR1 MDHEN, CDR2 SYDVKM. This CDR3 has 15 residues. V gave up 6 bases and J gave up 0 bases, with 12 bases separating them. The TCR comes from a woman younger than 45 who had recovered from COVID-19. The sample comprised peripheral blood. The chain is built from TRBV28 and TRBJ1-3, with D perhaps matching TRBD1 (5 bases). The CDR3 protein is CASRLLGGSGNTIYF. The CDR3, as DNA: TGTGCCAGCAGGCTCCTGGGGGGCTCTGGAAACACCATATATTTT.